Shown below are 5 T cell receptor beta chains from a single sample sequenced in a study of blood T cell repertoires in COVID-19. Measured with immunoSEQ multiplex PCR; TCRdb has only the in-frame clones, and not every one. The top ten clones hold 2.5% to 3% of a sample with about 270,000 clones, approximately 80% of them seen once. Sequences were obtained from peripheral blood. Receptors originate from a woman aged 55 to 70 with active or convalescent COVID-19.

The J gene is TRBJ1-1, the V gene TRBV2; TRBD1 matches 9 bases. V shed 4 bases, J shed 5 bases, and the junction held 8 bases outside the gene matches. CDR1 and CDR2 (germline): SNHLY, FYNNEI. This CDR3 spans 15 amino acids. CDR3 bases: TGTGCCAGCAGTGTCGGGACAGGGCGGGCTACTGAAGCTTTCTTT. It is translated as CASSVGTGRATEAFF.

The CDR3 DNA reads TGTGCCAGCAGCTCCCAGGTAATTGGGAGGGGTCATGAGCAGTTCTTC. It specifies CASSSQVIGRGHEQFF. The chain recombines TRBV7-8 with TRBJ2-1; 7 bases match TRBD2. Germline V gene sequence: CDR1 SGHVS, CDR2 FQNEAQ. The ends lost 4 bases at V and 8 bases at J; junction bases unmatched: 14. The CDR3 has 16 residues.

This clone has a single count. The J gene is TRBJ1-3, the V gene TRBV3-1 (or the pseudogene TRBV3-2); TRBD1 agrees at 9 bases. CDR3 length: 16 residues. Germline V gene lookup returns CDR1 LGHDT and CDR2 YNNKEL (reference sequence). V was clipped by 4 bases and J by 7 bases; unmatched bases: 11. CDR3 bases: TGTGCCAGCAGCCCGACCGGGACAGGGTTGAGGAACACCATATATTTT. Translated: CASSPTGTGLRNTIYF.

This sequence joins TRBV12-3 or TRBV12-4 and TRBJ2-1, with D possibly being TRBD1 (5 bases). Trimming shortened V by 7 bases and J by 9 bases, and 10 bases separated the two germline ends. The CDR3 contains 11 residues. CDR3 amino acids: CASIGQGEQFF. The CDR3 DNA is TGTGCCAGCATCGGGCAGGGTGAGCAGTTCTTC.

This sequence joins TRBV6-2 or TRBV6-3 and TRBJ1-6, with 7 bases identical to TRBD1. With 2 bases clipped from V and 2 bases from J, the junction kept 3 bases outside the gene matches. CDR1 is MNHEY, CDR2 SVGEGT, per germline. The CDR3 sequence is 16 residues long. Here the CDR3 DNA reads TGTGCCAGCAGTTACCGGCAGGGGGCCTATAATTCACCCCTCCACTTT. This sequence encodes CASSYRQGAYNSPLHF.